This TCR beta chain was recorded in a study of T cell changes during pregnancy in multiple sclerosis. The length of the CDR3 is 14 residues. Germline CDR1 and CDR2: LNHDA and SQIVND (reference sequence). Trimming shortened V by 6 bases and J by 0 bases, and 8 bases separated the two germline ends. Produced via immunoSEQ multiplex PCR; TCRdb's table is partial and in-frame only. Of nearly 20,000 clones in the sample, just over 85% were seen once. The chain recombines TRBV19 with TRBJ1-4; D perhaps matches TRBD1 (6 bases). The material was CD8+ T cells from peripheral blood mononuclear cells, obtained in the third trimester of pregnancy. The clonotype comes from a female donor in good health, enrolled as a control in a pregnancy study. CDR3 region: CASRRGTTNEKLFF. Here the CDR3 DNA reads TGTGCCAGTAGGAGGGGGACAACTAATGAAAAACTGTTTTTT.